One sample yielded the 10 T cell receptor beta chains listed below, sequenced in a study of cytomegalovirus exposure and HLA in healthy donors. The PCR employed 60 Vbeta primers together with 13 Jbeta primers. Assay: immunoSEQ multiplex PCR; the TCRdb copy retains only in-frame clones and omits some. Of more than 20,000 clones in the sample, more than 75% were seen once. The sequenced material came from PBMCs. The receptors stem from a male donor in good health and CMV-seronegative.

The rearrangement links TRBV28 to TRBJ1-4; possible D gene TRBD1, 6 bases. The germline CDR1 and CDR2 sequences are MDHEN and SYDVKM. CDR3 size: 17 residues. V lost 5 bases and J lost 8, with 24 bases in between. CDR3 amino acids: CASSPLIWTSGGEKLFF. The CDR3 DNA sequence: TGTGCCAGCAGTCCCTTAATCTGGACATCGGGGGGCGAAAAACTGTTTTTT.

The chain couples TRBV28 to TRBJ1-6; 8 nucleotides match TRBD1. Germline CDR1 is MDHEN and CDR2 is SYDVKM. There are 14 residues in the CDR3. Trimming cost V 5 bases and J 4 bases; bases outside gene matches: 1. In nucleotides, the CDR3 is TGTGCCAGCAGTAGGGACAGGTATAATTCACCCCTCCACTTT. Its translation is CASSRDRYNSPLHF.

J is TRBJ2-1 and V is TRBV28; 15 bases are a match to TRBD2. The CDR3 spans 19 residues. Trimming removed 4 bases from V and 0 bases from J; junction bases left unmatched: 7. Germline V lookup: CDR1 MDHEN, CDR2 SYDVKM. In DNA, the CDR3 is TGTGCCAGCAGTTCCTCCGGGACTAGCGGGGGGAGCTCCTACAATGAGCAGTTCTTC. Translating gives CASSSSGTSGGSSYNEQFF.

The chain is built from TRBV19 and TRBJ2-5; D uncertain. The CDR3 is 12 amino acids. The germline V gene has CDR1 LNHDA and CDR2 SQIVND (reference sequence). V lost 8 bases to trimming and J lost 3 bases, with 10 bases between them. The CDR3 bases are TGTGCCAGTGGAGTACGGGAAGAGACCCAGTACTTC. Translated: CASGVREETQYF.

The gene calls are TRBV10-3 and TRBJ2-1, with 9 bases that match TRBD2. CDR1 is ENHRY, CDR2 SYGVKD, per germline. V gave up 10 bases and J gave up 1 base; unmatched junction bases: 8. The CDR3 length is 15 residues. CDR3 sequence: CATHPSGRSYNEQFF. As DNA, the CDR3 is TGTGCCACCCACCCGAGCGGGAGGTCCTACAATGAGCAGTTCTTC.

This rearrangement joins TRBV19 to TRBJ2-2, with 11 bases that match TRBD2. Germline V gene sequence: CDR1 LNHDA, CDR2 SQIVND (reference sequence). The CDR3 runs to 15 residues. Trimming took 7 bases from V and 7 from J; bases not matched to a gene: 8. CDR3 coding DNA: TGTGCCAGTATGGAGGGACTAGCGGCTAACGGGGAGCTGTTTTTT. Protein: CASMEGLAANGELFF. Full variable domain (rest looked up from reference TRBV19 and TRBJ2-2): DGGITQSPKYLFRKEGQNVTLSCEQNLNHDAMYWYRQDPGQGLRLIYYSQIVNDFQKGDIAEGYSVSREKKESFPLTVTSAQKNPTAFYLCASMEGLAANGELFFGEGSRLTVL.

The genes are TRBV9 and TRBJ1-1; 8 positions match TRBD1. CDR1 is SGDLS and CDR2 is YYNGEE in the germline V gene. The ends lost 1 base at V and 4 bases at J; junction bases unmatched: 6. This CDR3 spans 15 amino acids. The CDR3, as DNA: TGTGCCAGCAGCGTAAGGGACAGGACGGGCACTGAAGCTTTCTTT. As protein: CASSVRDRTGTEAFF.

This rearrangement joins TRBV28 to TRBJ2-2; TRBD2 agrees at 7 bases. Germline V gives CDR1 MDHEN, CDR2 SYDVKM. This CDR3 contains 15 residues. With 2 bases clipped from V and 4 bases from J, the junction kept 4 bases outside the gene matches. The chain's CDR3 is CASSLRGRGTGELFF. The CDR3, as DNA: TGTGCCAGCAGTTTACGCGGGAGAGGCACCGGGGAGCTGTTTTTT.

The rearrangement uses TRBV5-1 and TRBJ1-2; D is unresolved. The CDR3 runs 14 residues. Germline values: CDR1 SGHRS, CDR2 YFSETQ. V was shortened by 1 base and J by 8 bases, with 15 bases between the two germline ends. The CDR3 DNA follows: TGCGCCAGCAGCTTGAGGTGGGAGCAAGGAGGCTACACCTTC. This sequence encodes CASSLRWEQGGYTF.

The rearrangement joins TRBV5-6 to TRBJ2-1, with 9 bases identical to TRBD1. Trimming at V came to 4 bases and at J to 2 bases, leaving 7 bases not matched to a gene. Per germline, CDR1 SGHDT and CDR2 YYEEEE. This CDR3 is built from 16 residues. CDR3 in DNA: TGTGCCAGCAGCCTGGACAGGGGAGTCGCCTACAATGAGCAGTTCTTC. It codes for CASSLDRGVAYNEQFF.